This T cell receptor (beta chain) derives from a study of T cells after yellow fever vaccination. This CDR3 is 14 amino acids long. Trimming removed 1 base at V and 4 bases at J, with 8 bases between. Looked up from germline, CDR1 is SGHTA and CDR2 is FQGNSA. Findings and caveats of the study: A secondary response was less intense yet reached its peak sooner, at day 5 versus 15. Detected again after the booster were most primary-vaccination clones, at 96% CD4 and 70% to 90% CD8. Clonotypes shared by both compartments, CD4 and CD8, made up a small share. Abundant clonotypes (contaminants from the bulk population) could be present in FACS-sorted repertoires.

TCRdb processed the 5' RACE reads anew with MiXCR; each CDR3 protein has one entry. The data show about 370,000 distinct CDR3 sequences, around a tenth seen once. In this sample, this clonotype turned up many times. What it recognizes is unknown. The sequence was collected from a man aged 18-30 years who received the YFV17D yellow fever vaccine. This sequence joins TRBV7-2 and TRBJ1-5, with TRBD1 as a possible D gene (6 bases). Specimen: PBMCs, collected on the day of the first yellow fever vaccination. CDR3 in amino acids: CASSLETGNQPQHF. In nucleotides, the CDR3 is TGTGCCAGCAGCTTAGAAACAGGGAATCAGCCCCAGCATTTT.